These 27 T cell receptor beta chains came from one sample sequenced in a study of blood T cells in healthy people across ages. A second PCR, run for about 7 to 12 cycles, used a sample-barcoded 5' primer plus a J-beta primer mix. MiXCR, applied by TCRdb to the 5' RACE reads, yields one record per CDR3 protein. The sample contains 710,000 or so distinct CDR3 sequences, 32% of which appear only once. The sequenced sample was blood. The receptors originated from a woman aged 80 or older in good health.

To note about this clonotype: The junction differs from germline at one of its ends, possibly a read error. The chain has TRBV7-2 and TRBJ2-1; no clear D gene. Germline V lookup: CDR1 SGHTA, CDR2 FQGNSA. This CDR3 is 11 amino acids long. The chain's CDR3 is CVSSSLIEQFF. The CDR3 DNA reads TGTGTCAGCAGCTCTTTGATTGAGCAGTTCTTC.

The chain combines TRBV24-1 with TRBJ2-1; TRBD1 or TRBD2 may be the D gene (5 bases each). The germline gives CDR1 KGHDR, CDR2 SFDVKD. The CDR3 totals 16 residues. V was pared by 4 bases and J by 3 bases, with 15 bases between. CDR3 nucleotides: TGTGCCACCAGTGACCTGACAGAGGGCGACTACAATGAGCAGTTCTTC. It is translated as CATSDLTEGDYNEQFF.

The gene calls are TRBV28 and TRBJ1-4, with D tentatively TRBD1 (5 bases). The V end was cut by 6 bases, the J end by 9 bases, with 20 bases between. Per germline, CDR1 MDHEN and CDR2 SYDVKM. This CDR3 has 15 residues. The CDR3, as DNA: TGTGCCAGCAGCCCAGGGACTTCTCAGGTGAAAAAACTGTTTTTT. Amino acid sequence: CASSPGTSQVKKLFF.

This clonotype was seen ten or more times. V gene TRBV7-2 combines with J gene TRBJ2-7; 7 positions match TRBD1. CDR3 length: 14 residues. V dropped 5 bases and J dropped 3; count of bases not matched to a gene: 7. Per the germline V gene, CDR1 is SGHTA and CDR2 is FQGNSA. Here the CDR3 reads CASSPSTGSYEQYF. CDR3 bases: TGTGCCAGCAGCCCTTCGACAGGGAGCTACGAGCAGTACTTC.

This clonotype was seen once. This clone may be a read error of a much larger clone one base away. V and J are TRBV5-1 and TRBJ1-1, with 10 bases matching TRBD1. This CDR3 contains 16 residues. V lost 4 bases, J lost 5 bases, and 11 bases stayed unmatched. Per the germline V gene, CDR1 is SGHRS and CDR2 is YFSETQ. CDR3: CASSLTLTGGETEAFF. CDR3 DNA: TGCGCCAGCAGCCTAACCTTGACAGGGGGCGAGACTGAAGCTTTCTTT.

This clonotype was recorded only once. One end of the junction varies from germline; a read error may be responsible. The J gene is TRBJ1-2, the V gene TRBV6-6; unclear D gene. Germline lookup yields CDR1 MNHNY and CDR2 SVGAGI (reference sequence). The CDR3 loop spans 14 amino acids. CDR3 in DNA: TGTGTCAGCAGTTACGTCGGAACTAGCTATGGCTACACCTTC. It is translated as CVSSYVGTSYGYTF.

V is TRBV6-6 and J is TRBJ1-1; D gene uncertain. The V end lost 8 bases, the J end lost 6 bases, and 16 bases lay between the germline ends. The CDR3 spans 13 residues. Looked up from germline, CDR1 is MNHNY and CDR2 is SVGAGI (reference sequence). The CDR3 loop reads CASGILTDPEAFF. The CDR3 DNA reads TGTGCCAGCGGAATACTGACGGATCCTGAAGCTTTCTTT.

The chain joins TRBV7-2 to TRBJ2-7; D not certain. Germline V gene sequence: CDR1 SGHTA, CDR2 FQGNSA. Trimming took 5 bases from V and 0 from J, leaving 14 bases between them. The CDR3 length is 15 residues. The CDR3 loop is CASSPGYRLSYEQYF. In DNA form, the CDR3 reads TGTGCCAGCAGCCCCGGCTACCGGCTCTCCTACGAGCAGTACTTC.

As regards this clonotype: This may be a read error: a much more frequent sequence differs by one nucleotide. The CDR3 coding sequence is TGTGCCAGCAGTTTGCAGGGGCATGGGGGTGAGCAGTTCTTC. The encoded protein is CASSLQGHGGEQFF. J is TRBJ2-1 and V is TRBV6-2 or TRBV6-3; D may be TRBD1 (6 bases). The V gene's germline CDR1 is MNHEY and CDR2 SVGEGT. Trimming took off 4 bases at V and 9 bases at J, with 16 bases between the two ends. The CDR3 sequence is 14 residues long.

This clonotype occurred many times. The V gene is TRBV6-2 or TRBV6-3, the J gene TRBJ2-1, with unresolved D. Trimming took 6 bases from V and 9 from J, leaving 18 bases between them. Germline CDR1 is MNHEY and CDR2 is SVGEGT. This CDR3 spans 14 amino acids. CDR3 coding DNA: TGTGCCAGCAGGCCCCCCCAGGCAAGTGGTGAGCAGTTCTTC. It is translated as CASRPPQASGEQFF.

This clonotype was counted between two and nine times. This may come from a read error, since a much larger clone is one base off. The chain is built from TRBV12-3 or TRBV12-4 and TRBJ2-5; 7 bases fit TRBD1. The end of the DNA aligns better with TRBJ2-7, so the J call may be wrong. There are 16 residues in the CDR3. The CDR3 nucleotides read TGTGCCAGCAGTCCTGGCCCGGGACAGATGACTTTCGAGCAGTACTTC. This codes for CASSPGPGQMTFEQYF.

This clonotype was counted ten times or more. The rearrangement joins TRBV28 to TRBJ2-3; D tentatively fits TRBD1 or TRBD2 (6 bases each). The CDR3 length is 18 residues. The germline V gene encodes CDR1 MDHEN and CDR2 SYDVKM. Trimming shortened V by 2 bases and J by 3 bases, and 21 bases separated the two germline ends. The CDR3 DNA is TGTGCCAGCAGTTTAGCGAAGAGAGGGGGGCCCGGGACAGATACGCAGTATTTT. This encodes CASSLAKRGGPGTDTQYF.

Note on this clonotype: A much larger clone differs from this one at a single base, so this may be a read error. This rearrangement joins TRBV5-6 to TRBJ1-2, with D possibly TRBD1 on 5 matching bases. V lost 0 bases and J lost 6, with 9 bases in between. Germline CDR1 is SGHDT and CDR2 is YYEEEE. CDR3 length: 13 residues. The CDR3 region is CASSLVTDDGYTF. CDR3 coding DNA: TGTGCCAGCAGCTTGGTGACAGACGATGGCTACACCTTC.

This chain joins TRBV18 and TRBJ2-3; tentative D call: TRBD1 (5 bases). V was shortened by 2 bases and J by 3 bases, with 12 bases between the two germline ends. CDR1 KGHSH and CDR2 LQKENI come from the germline V gene. This CDR3 has 15 residues. The CDR3 spells CASSPSIRGTDTQYF. CDR3 DNA: TGTGCCAGCTCACCAAGTATAAGGGGAACAGATACGCAGTATTTT.

This clonotype was seen many times. This sequence joins TRBV5-6 and TRBJ2-5, with D possibly being TRBD1 or TRBD2 (6 bases each). V lost 8 bases and J lost 5, with 16 bases in between. CDR3 length equals 13 residues. Germline V gene lookup returns CDR1 SGHDT and CDR2 YYEEEE. The CDR3 region has the DNA TGTGCCAGTAACAGGGAGGTCTGGGAGACCCAGTACTTC. It encodes CASNREVWETQYF.

This clonotype was seen more than once but under ten times. A single base separates this from a much larger clone, so it may be a read error. The chain links TRBV28 to TRBJ2-5, with no clear D. Matching the DNA end better, TRBJ2-7 makes the J call doubtful. The CDR3 is 12 residues long. CDR1 MDHEN and CDR2 SYDVKM come from the germline V gene. This chain's CDR3 is CASIGRRDEQYF. The CDR3, as DNA: TGTGCCAGCATCGGGCGCCGCGACGAGCAGTACTTC.

Turning to this clonotype: Just one base apart from a much larger clone, this may be a read error. The chain employs TRBV18 and TRBJ1-2, with a weak D call TRBD1 (5 bases). Trimming removed 3 bases at V and 7 bases at J, with 15 bases between. The germline V gene has CDR1 KGHSH and CDR2 LQKENI. This CDR3 contains 14 residues. CDR3 protein: CASSPGRDSSGYTF. CDR3 nucleotides: TGTGCCAGCTCACCCGGCAGGGATTCGAGTGGCTACACCTTC.

With regard to this clonotype: A much larger clonotype is one base distant, so this may be a read error. The V and J genes are TRBV12-3 or TRBV12-4 and TRBJ2-7, with D maybe TRBD2 (7 bases). The CDR3 spans 16 residues. V lost 6 bases to trimming and J lost 7 bases, with 25 bases between them. The CDR3 region has the DNA TGTGCCAGCAGCCGCTTTGGGGGGGGCTCGTGCGGGGAGCAGTACTTC. This encodes CASSRFGGGSCGEQYF.

This clonotype was detected ten times or more. The genes are TRBV4-1 and TRBJ2-1; D not resolved. This CDR3 has 15 residues. The V gene lost 0 bases and the J gene lost 2 bases, with 8 bases spanning the gap. Germline values: CDR1 MGHRA, CDR2 YSYEKL. CDR3 loop: CASSQDGATYNEQFF. CDR3 DNA sequence: TGCGCCAGCAGCCAAGATGGAGCGACCTACAATGAGCAGTTCTTC.

This clonotype was observed a few times. V and J are TRBV12-3 or TRBV12-4 and TRBJ2-3; maybe TRBD2 (5 bases). The V gene lost 6 bases and the J gene lost 4 bases, with 14 bases spanning the gap. The CDR3 covers 14 residues. CDR3 in amino acids: CASSALPGSDTQYF. DNA of the CDR3: TGTGCCAGCAGCGCCCTTCCGGGATCAGATACGCAGTATTTT.

This clonotype was counted at least ten times. The chain links TRBV7-2 to TRBJ1-1; a weak D match, TRBD1 (5 bases). CDR3 length: 14 residues. The germline CDR1 and CDR2 sequences are SGHTA and FQGNSA. V was clipped by 3 bases and J by 2 bases, with 10 bases between them. This CDR3 is CASSFQGLNTEAFF. CDR3 DNA: TGTGCCAGCAGCTTCCAGGGATTAAACACTGAAGCTTTCTTT.

This clonotype showed up just a few times. This chain uses TRBV12-3 or TRBV12-4 with TRBJ2-1, with unresolved D. The closer fit of TRBJ2-7 to the DNA end suggests the J call may be wrong. CDR3 length: 13 residues. CDR3 DNA: TGTGCCAGCAGTGTTAGCTCCTACAATGGGCAGTACTTC. Translation gives CASSVSSYNGQYF.

The chain recombines TRBV5-1 with TRBJ2-1, with a weak D call TRBD2 (5 bases). V gave up 3 bases and J gave up 8 bases, with 18 bases separating them. Germline CDR1 is SGHRS and CDR2 is YFSETQ. The CDR3 consists of 15 residues. CDR3 in amino acids: CASSSGLDHPHEQFF. CDR3 sequence (DNA): TGCGCCAGCAGCTCAGGACTCGACCATCCCCATGAGCAGTTCTTC. Full variable domain (remainder filled in from reference TRBV5-1 and TRBJ2-1): KAGVTQTPRYLIKTRGQQVTLSCSPISGHRSVSWYQQTPGQGLQFLFEYFSETQRNKGNFPGRFSGRQFSNSRSEMNVSTLELGDSALYLCASSSGLDHPHEQFFGPGTRLTVL.

This clonotype showed up just once. The chain combines TRBV20-1 with TRBJ2-7, with TRBD2 matching 9 bases. The V and J ends lost 3 bases and 9 bases, in that order; junction bases with no gene match: 15. The length of the CDR3 is 15 residues. CDR1 and CDR2 (germline): DFQATT, SNEGSKA (reference sequence). The CDR3 DNA follows: TGCAGTGCTAGCCCGACTAGCGGCGAGCGACGAGGGCAGTACTTC. This sequence encodes CSASPTSGERRGQYF.

The V and J genes are TRBV6-4 and TRBJ1-2, with a possible D match to TRBD1 (5 bases). V lost 0 bases and J lost 9, with 8 bases in between. The CDR3 loop spans 12 amino acids. Looked up from germline, CDR1 is MRHNA and CDR2 is SNTAGT. DNA for the CDR3: TGTGCCAGCAGTGACTCAGGACACCGCTACACCTTC. It codes for CASSDSGHRYTF.

For the CDR3, the DNA is TGTGCCGGCGGCTTGGAAACAGGGCGGCGGGGCTCCTACAATGAGCAGTTCTTC. Translated, it gives CAGGLETGRRGSYNEQFF. The rearrangement joins TRBV7-2 to TRBJ2-1, with D perhaps TRBD1 or TRBD2 (6 bases each). V lost 11 bases and J 0 bases, leaving 26 bases between the germline ends. Germline CDR1 is SGHTA and CDR2 is FQGNSA. The CDR3 totals 18 residues.

A note on this clonotype: A much more abundant neighbour one base away suggests this may be a read error. V usage is TRBV5-6 and J usage is TRBJ1-2, with a possible D match to TRBD1 (6 bases). CDR1 and CDR2 (germline): SGHDT, YYEEEE. This CDR3 region has 13 residues. The CDR3 is CASSLASGDGCTF. CDR3 in DNA: TGTGCCAGCAGCTTGGCTTCAGGGGACGGCTGCACCTTC.